This T cell receptor (beta chain) derives from a study of blood T cell repertoires in COVID-19. This clone appeared once. Germline CDR1 reads LNHDA; CDR2 reads SQIVND (reference sequence). The germline V and J ends were trimmed by 5 bases and 0 bases, with 13 bases remaining between them. There are 15 residues in the CDR3. Method: immunoSEQ multiplex PCR; TCRdb's copy keeps in-frame clones and lacks some. The top ten clones hold 4.5% to 6% of a sample with more than 95,000 clones, roughly 72% of them seen once. The sample consisted of peripheral blood. This TCR was sampled from a man older than 75 with COVID-19, enrolled during active disease. The chain combines TRBV19 with TRBJ1-2, with D possibly matching TRBD1 (5 bases). CDR3 residues: CASSPDMNPNYGYTF. CDR3 coding DNA: TGTGCCAGTAGTCCGGACATGAATCCTAACTATGGCTACACCTTC.